Included here is one T cell receptor (beta chain) sequence, with context. 60 Vbeta and 13 Jbeta primers were used in PCR. Sequenced by immunoSEQ multiplex PCR; TCRdb stores in-frame clones only, minus some. Altogether some 170,000 clones are present, 82% being singletons, with the ten largest covering approximately 1.6%. V gave up 4 bases and J gave up 3 bases; unmatched junction bases: 14. Germline assignment: CDR1 PRHDT and CDR2 FYEKMQ (reference sequence). The CDR3 loop spans 19 amino acids. The sample comes from a study of cytomegalovirus exposure and HLA in healthy donors. V usage is TRBV13 and J usage is TRBJ2-1; TRBD2 agrees at 11 bases. The origin of this receptor is a girl under 18 in good health and CMV-seropositive. Sequencing was carried out using PBMCs. The CDR3 spells CASSSHSSGGNTIYNEQFF. In DNA, the CDR3 is TGTGCCAGCAGCTCCCATTCTAGCGGGGGGAATACTATCTACAATGAGCAGTTCTTC. The variable domain in full, with the rest retrieved from reference TRBV13 and TRBJ2-1, is AAGVIQSPRHLIKEKRETATLKCYPIPRHDTVYWYQQGPGQDPQFLISFYEKMQSDKGSIPDRFSAQQFSDYHSELNMSSLELGDSALYFCASSSHSSGGNTIYNEQFFGPGTRLTVL.